This T cell receptor (beta chain) was recovered during a study of siplizumab effects on memory and regulatory T cells. Broader study findings: Naive T cells appeared more diverse than memory cells and seemed to be major alloresponse contributors.

On this clone itself: Its antigen is undetermined.

In the mixed lymphocyte reaction, cells were cocultured for about six days at 37°C. The assay was immunoSEQ multiplex PCR, and TCRdb's table has in-frame clones only and misses some. The table has fewer than 25,000 clones, 44% seen once; the top ten hold 6% to 7%. Germline lookup yields CDR1 MNHEY and CDR2 SVGAGI. Between the trimmed V and J ends, which lost 0 bases and 8 bases, there was a span of 8 bases. The CDR3 is made up of 12 amino acids. This TCR came from a human donor in good health; the cells came from an allogeneic mixed lymphocyte reaction. Some clones in this sample may be carry-over from other donors' samples. The V call is TRBV6-5, the J call TRBJ2-7; D not resolved. The sequenced sample was CFSE-low (dividing) CD4+ T cells sorted from an allogeneic mixed lymphocyte reaction. This CDR3 reads CASSYSKGKQYF. CDR3 bases: TGTGCCAGCAGTTACTCAAAGGGAAAGCAGTACTTC.